The sequence of this T cell receptor beta chain was determined in a study of T cell responses to AZD1222 COVID-19 vaccine. Notes on the study in general: At baseline, seropositivity was found in only a handful of AZD1222 recipients. No repertoire was sampled before or during the peak T cell response, only after it. Spike was spanned by vaccine-associated CD4 TCRs, with dominance at 160-218 and 743-854.

A single count supports this clone. The antigen remains unidentified. V gave up 0 bases and J gave up 2 bases, with 14 bases separating them. Germline values: CDR1 SGHKS, CDR2 YYEKEE (reference sequence). The CDR3 extends over 16 amino acids. Clones were sequenced by immunoSEQ multiplex PCR, and TCRdb holds only the in-frame ones, with some missing. The data show about 150,000 clones, 89% seen once. The receptor was derived from an adult in good health. The material was peripheral blood, obtained on day 0 of AZD1222 vaccination. V usage is TRBV5-5 and J usage is TRBJ2-5; TRBD2 might be the D (6 bases). The CDR3 loop is CASSLARGGGQETQYF. The CDR3 DNA sequence: TGTGCCAGCAGCTTGGCAAGGGGCGGAGGGCAAGAGACCCAGTACTTC.